This TCR beta chain derives from a study of long-term antiretroviral therapy in people with HIV. Study details: The immediate-ART recommendation dates to 2015, and the earliest samples predate it by about a decade. Study findings and constraints: Dominance of pre-ART expanded clones persisted, fluctuating and often declining after ART. ART-treated samples gained diversity yet remained below transplant donor controls. The study collected no data on ART adherence, viral resistance or therapy changes.

Notes on this clone: Antigen unknown.

The CDR3 runs to 13 residues. CDR1 and CDR2 from the germline V gene are SEHNR and FQNEAQ (reference sequence). The ends were cut back, 4 bases at V and 7 bases at J, with 14 bases in the middle. Sequencing used immunoSEQ v3.0 at survey level. The repertoire was sequenced with immunoSEQ multiplex PCR; TCRdb's copy has only in-frame clones and lacks some. The sample lists around 29,000 clones, around three quarters seen once, with roughly 7% in the top ten. This TCR was recovered from a man aged 40-49 years with HIV. The chain combines TRBV7-9 with TRBJ2-7; D is undetermined. Sequencing used unsorted PBMCs, obtained 0.3 years after starting antiretroviral therapy. As DNA, the CDR3 is TGTGCCAGCAGCTCAAGGGATCCATTGGAGCAGTACTTC. This translates into CASSSRDPLEQYF. Using reference TRBV7-9 and TRBJ2-7 for the parts outside the CDR3, the full variable domain is DTGVSQNPRHKITKRGQNVTFRCDPISEHNRLYWYRQTLGQGPEFLTYFQNEAQLEKSRLLSDRFSAERPKGSFSTLEIQRTEQGDSAMYLCASSSRDPLEQYFGPGTRLTVT.